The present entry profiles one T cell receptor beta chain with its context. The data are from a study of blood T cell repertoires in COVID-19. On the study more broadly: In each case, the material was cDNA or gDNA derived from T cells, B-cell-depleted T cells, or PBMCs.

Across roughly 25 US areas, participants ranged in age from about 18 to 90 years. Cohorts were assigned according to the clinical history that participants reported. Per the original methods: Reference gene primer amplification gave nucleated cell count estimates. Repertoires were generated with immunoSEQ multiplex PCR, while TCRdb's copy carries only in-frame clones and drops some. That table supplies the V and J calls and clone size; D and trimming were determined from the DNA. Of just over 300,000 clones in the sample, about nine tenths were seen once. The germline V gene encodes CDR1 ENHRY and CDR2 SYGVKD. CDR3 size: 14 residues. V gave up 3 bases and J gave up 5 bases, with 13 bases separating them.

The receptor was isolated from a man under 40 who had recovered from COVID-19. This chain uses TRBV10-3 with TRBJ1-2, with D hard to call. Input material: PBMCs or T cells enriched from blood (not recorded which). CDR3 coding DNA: TGTGCCATCAGTGAAGGCGGGATTCAGTATGGCTACACCTTC. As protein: CAISEGGIQYGYTF.